This T cell receptor (beta chain) is drawn from a study of beta chain features in type 1 diabetes (dated by TCRdb to 2016 to 2018). As for the study more broadly: No differences in mean age, gender distribution, total cell number or subset yield were found between patients and healthy donors. In the study, recently diagnosed type 1 diabetes patients and matched healthy donors were compared on the TCRB repertoires of their sorted circulating CD4+ T cell subsets. Regulatory and stem cell-like memory subsets were obtained from only 8 patients and about eight healthy donors, while naive and central memory subsets were obtained from all 30 or so donors. A total of over 90,000,000 sorted cells were examined across all samples, and a strong correlation was observed between cell number per subset and RNA yield. Overall study results and their limits: In all four CD4+ subsets, TCRB CDR3 length was moderately but significantly shorter in type 1 diabetes patients. Naive, central memory and regulatory TCRB repertoires appeared more similar among patients than among healthy donors. PCR might favor shorter templates, but patient and control samples were amplified and corrected together, so any skew would affect both groups equally. Patients with type 1 diabetes made fewer insertions and deleted more nucleotides at VDJ recombination sites, implying thymic rearrangement abnormalities. Because cDNA rather than genomic DNA was sequenced, highly expressing activated cells could have been over-represented, although no difference in activation and CD3 levels was found between groups. HLA sub-analyses involved small numbers of individuals, so any influence of HLA type on TCRB rearrangement remained unresolved.

As concerns this clone: What antigen it recognizes has not been identified. No base quality information exists; no much larger clone differs at one position.

According to the germline V gene, CDR1 reads MNHNS and CDR2 reads SASEGT. Between the V and J ends, shortened by 3 bases and 10 bases respectively, the junction contains 15 bases. The cysteine opens and the phenylalanine closes a CDR3 of 13 amino acids. Solely the CDR3 DNA is kept, with 39 bases framed from the first base. The entire isolated RNA was reverse transcribed using the High Capacity cDNA Reverse Transcription Kit, and thus expressed TCRB transcripts were sequenced. Naive, central memory and regulatory T cell samples underwent deep immunoSEQ sequencing, averaging about 3.57 million total reads per sample. Sorted cells were lysed in RLT buffer, and RNA was extracted using DNase-treated RNeasy Micro or Mini kits according to cell number. To prevent cross-contamination, every cell subset was processed on its own, while patient and healthy donor samples were processed together. The immunoSEQ multiplex PCR was used to amplify TCRB sequences from cDNA, generating 87-bp fragments that spanned the CDR3 region. Sequencing of the amplicons was done on the Illumina HiSeq platform. In the source study's methods: PCR bias was corrected computationally using synthetic template baselines, and reads within Hamming distance 2 were collapsed, with unmergeable singletons discarded. By aligning reads against IMGT, V, D and J genes, CDR3 length, and insertions or deletions at six rearrangement sites were assigned. Within each subset, clonotype counts were normalized to the number of sorted cells before true diversity and Gini coefficients were calculated with the tcR R package. The overlap coefficient, calculated on TCRB nucleotide sequences, was used to quantify repertoire sharing. Out-of-frame TCRB sequences from naive cells were analyzed to stand in for the pre-selection repertoire. The table was pulled from immuneACCESS by TCRdb, which kept in-frame rearrangements only. Such tables lose some clones; where checked, under half of the loss comes from unresolved V genes, and the rest has no known cause. V and J calls and clone size are those listed in that table; D and trimming were worked out from the DNA. For this sample the table gives roughly 230,000 clones, of which 9.6% were detected only once. Jointly, the top ten make up 0.034% of the sample.

From each donor, a single peripheral blood sample of about 116 mL on average was drawn into heparinised tubes. A BD FACSAria II was used to sort naive, central memory, regulatory and stem cell-like memory CD4+ T cells with a panel that included CD45RO, CCR7, CD25, CD127, CD95 and CD27. Purity was above 95% for every sorted population. Right away, PBMCs were isolated by Lymphoprep density gradient centrifugation and were stained directly, with no culture step. To minimize batch effects, samples were stained and sorted in pairs, one healthy donor with one patient per experiment. The receptor chain draws on TRBV6-1 and TRBJ1-2; no D gene is confidently identified. The sample consisted of naive CD4+ T cells from blood. The cell subset or site label for this specimen denotes: true naive CD4+ T cells. This clonotype originated in a woman under 30 in good health. The bases read TGTGCCAGCAGTGAGGCCCGTTGGCAGGACTACACCTTC. Its protein product is CASSEARWQDYTF.